The rows below give T cell receptor beta chains drawn from one sample of a study of breast tumors, draining lymph nodes, adjacent tissues. One entry per CDR3 protein results from TCRdb running MiXCR on the multiplex PCR reads. The sample holds 200,000 to 300,000 distinct CDR3 sequences, roughly 31% seen once. The source material was axillary lymph node tissue. The receptor source for this set is a female donor with breast cancer. Some clones in this sample may be carry-over from other donors' samples. Each CDR3 is given with its conserved first and last residue. Each record gives: V gene, D gene, clone size, J gene, CDR3 DNA, CDR3 protein. D genes are given only for firm matches. Some rows have no size entry. The others give once, few or many, or a class for an expanded clone.

TRBV29-1	TRBD1	.	TRBJ1-2	TGCAGCGTCCTGGCCGGGACAGGCAACTACGGCTACACCTTC	CSVLAGTGNYGYTF
TRBV11-3	.	many	TRBJ2-2	TGTGCCAGCAGCTTAACCGGAAGAGACACCGGGGAGCTGTTTTTT	CASSLTGRDTGELFF
TRBV11-2	TRBD1	.	TRBJ1-1	TGTGCCAGCAGCCAAGATTGGGACAGGGAGGCTTTCTTT	CASSQDWDREAFF
TRBV5-1	TRBD2	many	TRBJ2-5	TGCGCCAGCAGCACACAAGCGGGAGGTTACCAAGAGACCCAGTACTTC	CASSTQAGGYQETQYF
TRBV12-3/TRBV12-4	TRBD2	many	TRBJ2-7	TGTGCCAGCAGTACACGGGGGGGGTCGGGGTCCGCCTACGAGCAGTACTTC	CASSTRGGSGSAYEQYF
TRBV4-2	.	many	TRBJ1-2	TGTGCCAGCAGCCAAGATCCAAGAAACTATGGCTACACCTTC	CASSQDPRNYGYTF
TRBV20-1	TRBD2	few	TRBJ2-3	TGCAGTGCTAGAGCCCCTAGCGGCGGAAGCACAGATACGCAGTATTTT	CSARAPSGGSTDTQYF
TRBV12-3/TRBV12-4	TRBD2	few	TRBJ2-1	TGTGCCAGCAGTTTACAACTAGCGGGAGGGGATGAGCAGTTCTTC	CASSLQLAGGDEQFF
TRBV7-2	.	few	TRBJ1-2	TGTGCCAGCAGCCTGGGCATCTTCTATGGCTACACCTTC	CASSLGIFYGYTF
TRBV24-1	.	many	TRBJ2-3	TGTGCCACCAGCAAAAACAGGGAAGGGACAGATACGCAGTATTTT	CATSKNREGTDTQYF
TRBV11-3	TRBD1	many	TRBJ2-5	TGTGCCAGCAGCTTCCCCCGACAGGGGTTAGAGACCCAGTACTTC	CASSFPRQGLETQYF
TRBV30	.	many	TRBJ2-1	TGTGCCTGGAGTCATGTAAATGAGCAGTTCTTC	CAWSHVNEQFF
TRBV7-3	.	.	TRBJ1-1	TGTGCCAGCAGCGCATCCCCCGGCACTGAAGCTTTCTTT	CASSASPGTEAFF
TRBV5-6	.	.	TRBJ2-1	TGTGCCAGCAGCCCCATCGGAGCGTTGGGAGAGGGGAATGAGCAGTTCTTC	CASSPIGALGEGNEQFF
TRBV4-3	.	many	TRBJ2-1	TGCGCCAGCAGCCAAGATCTTAGGAGTTCGGGGACCTACAATGAGCAGTTCTTC	CASSQDLRSSGTYNEQFF
TRBV14	TRBD1	.	TRBJ1-1	TGTGCCGGCAGCCAGGTGGACAGGGAACCTTTCTTT	CAGSQVDREPFF
TRBV7-2	TRBD1	many	TRBJ1-3	TGTGCCAGCAGCCGGACTTCAGGGGGCGGAAACACCATATATTTT	CASSRTSGGGNTIYF
TRBV27	TRBD2	.	TRBJ2-2	TGTGCCACCAGACGGACTAGCGGTTTGAACACCGGGGAGCTGTTTTTT	CATRRTSGLNTGELFF
TRBV5-6	.	many	TRBJ2-2	TGTGCCAGCAGCTTTCTAGGGTCCGGGGAGCTGTTTTTT	CASSFLGSGELFF
TRBV12-3/TRBV12-4	.	many	TRBJ2-7	TGTGCCAGCAGTTTGGTTCCGGGGGGCCCGACAGCGATTTACGAGCAGTACTTC	CASSLVPGGPTAIYEQYF
TRBV28	.	.	TRBJ2-3	TGTGCCAGCAAGAGACAGGAGAGCACAGATACGCAGTATTTT	CASKRQESTDTQYF
TRBV5-6	.	many	TRBJ2-6	TGTGCCAGCAGCCCGCGTTGGGCCAACGTCCTGACTTTC	CASSPRWANVLTF
TRBV7-2	.	many	TRBJ2-3	TGTGCCAGCAAAATAGGGCGGGTTCCCACAGATACGCAGTATTTT	CASKIGRVPTDTQYF
TRBV7-2	TRBD2	many	TRBJ2-3	TGTGCCAGCAGCCAGAGTAGTGGGGGGACTATCGGAGATACGCAGTATTTT	CASSQSSGGTIGDTQYF
TRBV19	.	many	TRBJ1-3	TGTGCCAGTAGTATTGGGACGGTTGAGACACCGCGGTATTTT	CASSIGTVETPRYF
TRBV2	TRBD1	many	TRBJ2-7	TGTGCCAGCAGGGTCGGGACAGGGGCATCCTACGAGCAGTACTTC	CASRVGTGASYEQYF
TRBV11-3	TRBD1	.	TRBJ2-7	TGTGCCAGCAGCCAGAGGACAGGCGGCGAGCAGTACTTC	CASSQRTGGEQYF
TRBV5-1	TRBD2	.	TRBJ2-3	TGCGCCAGCATACCGCTAGCGGGGGATACTCAGTATTTT	CASIPLAGDTQYF
TRBV7-2	.	many	TRBJ1-4	TGTGCCAGCAGCTTAATGAGGGAAACTAATGAAAAACTGTTTTTT	CASSLMRETNEKLFF
TRBV7-9	TRBD2	many	TRBJ2-1	TGTGCCGGTGGGCTAGCGGGCTACAATGAGCAGTTCTTC	CAGGLAGYNEQFF
TRBV5-1	TRBD2	many	TRBJ2-7	TGCGCCAGCAGATCGGGACTAGTTAACGAGCAGTACTTC	CASRSGLVNEQYF
TRBV9	TRBD1	many	TRBJ2-7	TGTGCCAGCAGCGTAGGAGGGACAGCCTACGAGCAGTACTTC	CASSVGGTAYEQYF
TRBV6-2/TRBV6-3	.	few	TRBJ2-7	TGTGCCAGCAGTTACTCCAGGACGCGTCACGAGCAGTACTTC	CASSYSRTRHEQYF
TRBV12-3/TRBV12-4	.	many	TRBJ1-6	TGTGCCAGCAGCTCCACGTGGCCGGCGCCCCTCCACTTT	CASSSTWPAPLHF
TRBV29-1	TRBD2	.	TRBJ2-3	TGCAGGCTAGCGGGAGGGCACACAGATACGCAGTATTTT	CRLAGGHTDTQYF
TRBV20-1	TRBD1	.	TRBJ2-3	TGCAGTGCTAGAAACTATCAGGGGGAATACAATGAGCAGTATTTT	CSARNYQGEYNEQYF
TRBV19	TRBD1	many	TRBJ2-6	TGTGCCACTTCAGACAGGGATGGGGCCAACGTCCTGACTTTC	CATSDRDGANVLTF
TRBV11-2	.	many	TRBJ2-7	TGTGCCAGCAGCTTGAGTATCGGCCGCAACTACGAGCAGTACTTC	CASSLSIGRNYEQYF
TRBV11-2	.	.	TRBJ2-3	TGTGCGCTGGATCCAGGACCAATTACAGATACGCAGTATTTT	CALDPGPITDTQYF
TRBV29-1	.	.	TRBJ1-2	TGCAGCTTACCAGGGGTCTATGGCTACACCTTC	CSLPGVYGYTF
TRBV5-1	.	many	TRBJ1-3	TGCGCCAGCAGCTTGGGAGGAACAGACTCTGGAAACACCATATATTTT	CASSLGGTDSGNTIYF
TRBV10-2	TRBD2	.	TRBJ2-3	TGCGCCAGCGGGGGGACTAGCGGGAGGACAGATACGCAGTATTTT	CASGGTSGRTDTQYF
TRBV4-1	.	many	TRBJ1-5	TGCGCCAGCAGCCAAAGGGAGGGGGGCGATCAGCCCCAGCATTTT	CASSQREGGDQPQHF